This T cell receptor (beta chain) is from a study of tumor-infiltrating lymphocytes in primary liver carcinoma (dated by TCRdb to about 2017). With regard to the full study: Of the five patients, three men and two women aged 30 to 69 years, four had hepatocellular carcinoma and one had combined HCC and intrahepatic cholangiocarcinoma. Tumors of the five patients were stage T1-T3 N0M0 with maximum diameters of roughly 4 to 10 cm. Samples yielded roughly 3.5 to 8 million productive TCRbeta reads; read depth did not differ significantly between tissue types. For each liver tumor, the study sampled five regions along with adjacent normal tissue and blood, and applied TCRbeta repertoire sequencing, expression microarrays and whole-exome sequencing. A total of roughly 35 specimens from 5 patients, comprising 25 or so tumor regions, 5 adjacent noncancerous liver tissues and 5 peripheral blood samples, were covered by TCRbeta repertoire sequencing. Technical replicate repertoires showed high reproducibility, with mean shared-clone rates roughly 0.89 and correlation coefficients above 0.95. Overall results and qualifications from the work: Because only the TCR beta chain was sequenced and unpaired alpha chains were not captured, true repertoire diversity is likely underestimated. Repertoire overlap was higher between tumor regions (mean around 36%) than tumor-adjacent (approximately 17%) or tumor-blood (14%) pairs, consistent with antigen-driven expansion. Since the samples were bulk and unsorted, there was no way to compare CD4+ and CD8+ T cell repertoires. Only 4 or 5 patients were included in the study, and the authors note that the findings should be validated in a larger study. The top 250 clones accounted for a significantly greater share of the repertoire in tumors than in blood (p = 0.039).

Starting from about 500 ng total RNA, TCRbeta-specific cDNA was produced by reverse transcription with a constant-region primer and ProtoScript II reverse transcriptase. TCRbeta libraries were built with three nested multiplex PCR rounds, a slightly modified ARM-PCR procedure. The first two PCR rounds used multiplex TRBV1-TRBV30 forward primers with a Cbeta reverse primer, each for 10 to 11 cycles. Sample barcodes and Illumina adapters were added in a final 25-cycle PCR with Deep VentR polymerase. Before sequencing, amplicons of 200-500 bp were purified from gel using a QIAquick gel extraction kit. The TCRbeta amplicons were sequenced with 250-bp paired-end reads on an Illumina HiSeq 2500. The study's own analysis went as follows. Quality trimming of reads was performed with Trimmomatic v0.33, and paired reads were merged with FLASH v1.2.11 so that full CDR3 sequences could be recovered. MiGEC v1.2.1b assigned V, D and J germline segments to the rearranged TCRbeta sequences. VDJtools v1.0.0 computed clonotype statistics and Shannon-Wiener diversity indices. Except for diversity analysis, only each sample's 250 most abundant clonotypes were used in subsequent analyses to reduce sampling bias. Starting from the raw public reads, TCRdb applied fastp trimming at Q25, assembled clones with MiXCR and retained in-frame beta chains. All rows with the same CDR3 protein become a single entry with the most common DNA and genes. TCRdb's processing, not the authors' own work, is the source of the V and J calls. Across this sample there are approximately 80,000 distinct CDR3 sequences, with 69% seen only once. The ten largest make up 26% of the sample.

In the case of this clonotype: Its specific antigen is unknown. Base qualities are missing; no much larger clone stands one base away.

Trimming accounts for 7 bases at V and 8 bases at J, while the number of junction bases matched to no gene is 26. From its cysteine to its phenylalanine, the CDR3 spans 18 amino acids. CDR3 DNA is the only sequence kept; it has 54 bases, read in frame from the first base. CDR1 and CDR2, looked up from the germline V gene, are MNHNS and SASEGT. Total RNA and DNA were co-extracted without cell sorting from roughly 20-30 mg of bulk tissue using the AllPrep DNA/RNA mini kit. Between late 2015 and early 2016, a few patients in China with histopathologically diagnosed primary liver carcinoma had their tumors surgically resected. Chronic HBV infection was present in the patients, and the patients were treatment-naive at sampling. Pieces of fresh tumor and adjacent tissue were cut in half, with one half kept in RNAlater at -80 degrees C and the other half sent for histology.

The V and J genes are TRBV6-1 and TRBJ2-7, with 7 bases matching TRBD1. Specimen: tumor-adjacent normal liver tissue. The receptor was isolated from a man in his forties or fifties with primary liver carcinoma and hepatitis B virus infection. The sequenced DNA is TGTGCCAGCAAGCCGCCGGGACAGCGAGGTAGGAGAGGCCACAAGCAGTACTTC. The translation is CASKPPGQRGRRGHKQYF.